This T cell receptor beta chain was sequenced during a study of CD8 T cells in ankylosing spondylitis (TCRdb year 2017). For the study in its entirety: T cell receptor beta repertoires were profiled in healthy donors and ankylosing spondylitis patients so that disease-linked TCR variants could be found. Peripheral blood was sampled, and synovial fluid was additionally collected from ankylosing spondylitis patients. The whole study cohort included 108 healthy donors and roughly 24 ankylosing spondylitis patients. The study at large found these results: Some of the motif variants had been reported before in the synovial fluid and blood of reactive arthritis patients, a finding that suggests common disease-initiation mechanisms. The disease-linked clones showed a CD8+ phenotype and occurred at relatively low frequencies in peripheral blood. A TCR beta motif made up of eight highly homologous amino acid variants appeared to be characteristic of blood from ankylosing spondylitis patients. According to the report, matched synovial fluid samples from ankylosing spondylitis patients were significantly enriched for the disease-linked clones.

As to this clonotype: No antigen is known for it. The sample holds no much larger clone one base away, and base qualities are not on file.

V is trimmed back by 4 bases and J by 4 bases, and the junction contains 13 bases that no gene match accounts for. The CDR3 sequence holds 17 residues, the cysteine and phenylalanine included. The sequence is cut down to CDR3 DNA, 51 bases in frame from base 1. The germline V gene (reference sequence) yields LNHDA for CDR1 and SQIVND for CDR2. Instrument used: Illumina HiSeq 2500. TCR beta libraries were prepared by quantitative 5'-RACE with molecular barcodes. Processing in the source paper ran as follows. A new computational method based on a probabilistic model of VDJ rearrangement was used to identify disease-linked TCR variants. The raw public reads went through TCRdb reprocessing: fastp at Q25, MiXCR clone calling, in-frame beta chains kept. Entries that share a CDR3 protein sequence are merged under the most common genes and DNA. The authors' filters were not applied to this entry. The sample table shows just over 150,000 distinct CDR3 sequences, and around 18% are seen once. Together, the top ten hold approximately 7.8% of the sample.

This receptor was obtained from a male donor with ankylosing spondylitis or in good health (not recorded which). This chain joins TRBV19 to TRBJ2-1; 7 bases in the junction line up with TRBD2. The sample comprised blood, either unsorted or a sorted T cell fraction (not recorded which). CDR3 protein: CASSKARSGILYNEQFF. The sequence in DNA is TGTGCCAGTAGTAAAGCACGAAGCGGGATTCTTTACAATGAGCAGTTCTTC.